Listed below are T cell receptor beta chains from one sample, sequenced in a study of neoadjuvant anti-PD-1 for oral cavity cancer. The protocol was immunoSEQ multiplex PCR, while the TCRdb copy is restricted to in-frame clones and leaves out a portion. The repertoire holds approximately 9,500 clones, around 68% seen once, with around 4% in the top ten. This specimen was PBMCs, taken after nivolumab (anti-PD-1) treatment. These receptor sequences come from a person between 40 and 79 years old with oral cavity squamous cell carcinoma. The CDR3 runs from the conserved cysteine through the conserved F or W. Fields, in order: J gene, V gene, clone size, D gene, CDR3 protein, CDR3 DNA. A D gene is named only where the DNA matches it firmly. The size field is filled for only some rows; it gives once, few, many or a size class.

j_call: TRBJ1-3; v_call: TRBV6-5; clone_size: NA; d_call: NA; cdr3_aa: CASGLVSSGNTIYF; cdr3_nt: TGTGCCAGCGGCCTAGTCTCCTCTGGAAACACCATATATTTT
j_call: TRBJ2-6; v_call: TRBV6-4; clone_size: NA; d_call: NA; cdr3_aa: CASSLRCSRQSRANVLTF; cdr3_nt: TGTGCCAGCAGTCTCCGTTGCTCACGACAAAGTCGGGCCAACGTCCTGACTTTC
j_call: TRBJ2-3; v_call: TRBV30; clone_size: NA; d_call: NA; cdr3_aa: CAWSRDTQYF; cdr3_nt: TGTGCCTGGAGTAGGGATACGCAGTATTTT
j_call: TRBJ2-1; v_call: TRBV14; clone_size: medium-sized; d_call: NA; cdr3_aa: CASSPFMLTYNEQFF; cdr3_nt: TGTGCCAGCAGTCCGTTTATGTTGACCTACAATGAGCAGTTCTTC
j_call: TRBJ2-7; v_call: TRBV29-1; clone_size: NA; d_call: NA; cdr3_aa: CSARTSLKEQYF; cdr3_nt: TGCAGCGCCCGGACTTCCCTTAAAGAGCAGTACTTC
j_call: TRBJ1-2; v_call: TRBV15; clone_size: once; d_call: TRBD1; cdr3_aa: CATSIRTGSGYTF; cdr3_nt: TGTGCCACCAGCATTCGGACAGGGAGTGGCTACACCTTC
j_call: TRBJ2-7; v_call: TRBV6-4; clone_size: NA; d_call: TRBD2; cdr3_aa: CASSDSLAASYEQYF; cdr3_nt: TGTGCCAGCAGTGACTCTCTAGCGGCCTCCTACGAGCAGTACTTC
j_call: TRBJ1-2; v_call: TRBV15; clone_size: NA; d_call: NA; cdr3_aa: CATSMGQGANYGYTF; cdr3_nt: TGTGCCACCAGCATGGGGCAGGGCGCTAACTATGGCTACACCTTC
j_call: TRBJ2-2; v_call: TRBV2; clone_size: few; d_call: TRBD2; cdr3_aa: CASRETSGGTGELFF; cdr3_nt: TGTGCCAGCAGGGAAACTAGCGGGGGCACCGGGGAGCTGTTTTTT
j_call: TRBJ2-5; v_call: TRBV5-1; clone_size: NA; d_call: NA; cdr3_aa: CASSLADGYQETQYF; cdr3_nt: TGCGCCAGCAGCTTGGCTGACGGGTACCAAGAGACCCAGTACTTC